The TCR beta chain described here comes from a study of blood T cells in healthy people across ages. Primed by a sample-barcoded 5' primer and a J-beta primer mix, a second PCR proceeded for 7 to 11 cycles. TCRdb used MiXCR to reprocess the 5' RACE reads, holding one entry per CDR3 protein. The sample includes around 1,500,000 distinct CDR3 sequences, 42% of them seen just once. This CDR3 spans 17 amino acids. Sequenced sample: blood. This clonotype originated in a woman younger than 30 in good health. The rearrangement links TRBV21-1 to TRBJ2-1. TRBV21-1 is a recognized pseudogene. This CDR3 reads CASSKGRTGASYNEQFF. The CDR3 DNA follows: TGTGCCAGCAGCAAAGGTCGGACGGGAGCCTCCTACAATGAGCAGTTCTTC.